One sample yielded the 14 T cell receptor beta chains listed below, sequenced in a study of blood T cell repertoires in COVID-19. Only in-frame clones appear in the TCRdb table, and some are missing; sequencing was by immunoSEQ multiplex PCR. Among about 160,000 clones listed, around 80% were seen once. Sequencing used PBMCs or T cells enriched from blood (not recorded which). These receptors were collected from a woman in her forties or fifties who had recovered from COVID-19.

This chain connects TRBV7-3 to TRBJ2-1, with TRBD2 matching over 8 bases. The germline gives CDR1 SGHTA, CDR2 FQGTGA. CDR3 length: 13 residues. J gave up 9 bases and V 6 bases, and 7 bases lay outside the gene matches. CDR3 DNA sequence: TGTGCCAGCAGTCAACGGACTAGCCGTGAGCAGTTCTTC. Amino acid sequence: CASSQRTSREQFF.

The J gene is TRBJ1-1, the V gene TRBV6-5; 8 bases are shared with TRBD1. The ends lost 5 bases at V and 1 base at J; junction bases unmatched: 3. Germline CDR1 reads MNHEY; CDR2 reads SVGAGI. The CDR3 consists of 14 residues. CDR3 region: CASSRGQGNTEAFF. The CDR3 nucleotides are TGTGCCAGCAGTCGCGGACAGGGGAACACTGAAGCTTTCTTT.

The DNA of the CDR3 is TGTGCCAGCCCAGGGCAGGGGTGGAATGGCTACACCTTC. Its protein is CASPGQGWNGYTF. V is TRBV7-2 and J is TRBJ1-2; D is perhaps TRBD1 (6 bases). This CDR3 has 13 residues. Looked up from germline, CDR1 is SGHTA and CDR2 is FQGNSA. V lost 8 bases to trimming and J lost 6 bases, with 16 bases between them. The full variable domain, in which reference TRBV7-2 and TRBJ1-2 provide the parts outside the CDR3, is GAGVSQSPSNKVTEKGKDVELRCDPISGHTALYWYRQSLGQGLEFLIYFQGNSAPDKSGLPSDRFSAERTGGSVSTLTIQRTQQEDSAVYLCASPGQGWNGYTFGSGTRLTVV.

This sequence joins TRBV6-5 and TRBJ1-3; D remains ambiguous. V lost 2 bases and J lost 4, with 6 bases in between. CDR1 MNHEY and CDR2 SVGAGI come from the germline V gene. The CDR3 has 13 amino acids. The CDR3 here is CASSYTFGNTIYF. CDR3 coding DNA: TGTGCCAGCAGTTACACATTCGGAAACACCATATATTTT.

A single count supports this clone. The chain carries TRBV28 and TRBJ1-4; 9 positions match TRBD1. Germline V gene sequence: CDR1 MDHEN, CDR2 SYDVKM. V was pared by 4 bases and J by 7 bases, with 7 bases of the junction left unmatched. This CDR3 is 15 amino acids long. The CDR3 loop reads CASSSPTGGSEKLFF. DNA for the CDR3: TGTGCCAGCAGTTCGCCGACAGGGGGGAGTGAAAAACTGTTTTTT. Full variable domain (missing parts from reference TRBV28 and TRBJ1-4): DVKVTQSSRYLVKRTGEKVFLECVQDMDHENMFWYRQDPGLGLRLIYFSYDVKMKEKGDIPEGYSVSREKKERFSLILESASTNQTSMYLCASSSPTGGSEKLFFGSGTQLSVL.

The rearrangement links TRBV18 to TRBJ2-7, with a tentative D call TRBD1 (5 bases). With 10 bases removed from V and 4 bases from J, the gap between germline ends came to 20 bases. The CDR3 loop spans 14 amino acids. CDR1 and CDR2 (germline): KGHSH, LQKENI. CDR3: CANSTKGHRYEQYF. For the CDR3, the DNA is TGTGCCAACTCGACCAAAGGACACCGTTACGAGCAGTACTTC.

The CDR3 coding sequence is TGTGCCAGCAGCTTAGGAGTGGGTCGACAGGCCGGAACTTTCTTT. This sequence encodes CASSLGVGRQAGTFF. This chain links TRBV7-2 with TRBJ1-1, with a tentative D call TRBD1 (6 bases). CDR1 and CDR2 (germline): SGHTA, FQGNSA. V lost 1 base, J lost 12 bases, and 21 bases lay in between. The CDR3 contains 15 residues.

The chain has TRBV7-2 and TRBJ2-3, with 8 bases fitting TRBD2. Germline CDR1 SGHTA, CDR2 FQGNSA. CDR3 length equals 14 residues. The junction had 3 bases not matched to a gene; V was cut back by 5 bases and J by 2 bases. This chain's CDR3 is CASSRGGPTDTQYF. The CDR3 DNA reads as TGTGCCAGCAGCCGGGGGGGCCCCACAGATACGCAGTATTTT.

As DNA, the CDR3 is TGTGCCAGCAGTGACTTGGGACAGAACTATGGCTACACCTTC. Its protein product is CASSDLGQNYGYTF. The chain uses TRBV6-1 and TRBJ1-2; 7 bases align to TRBD1. The V gene's germline CDR1 is MNHNS and CDR2 SASEGT. The CDR3 loop spans 14 amino acids. The V and J ends lost 3 bases and 2 bases, in that order; junction bases with no gene match: 3.

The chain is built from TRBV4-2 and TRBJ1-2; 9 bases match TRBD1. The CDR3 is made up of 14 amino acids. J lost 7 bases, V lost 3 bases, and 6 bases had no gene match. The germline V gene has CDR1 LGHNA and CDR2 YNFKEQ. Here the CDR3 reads CASSQGDRDGGYTF. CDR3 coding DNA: TGTGCCAGCAGCCAGGGGGACAGGGACGGTGGCTACACCTTC.

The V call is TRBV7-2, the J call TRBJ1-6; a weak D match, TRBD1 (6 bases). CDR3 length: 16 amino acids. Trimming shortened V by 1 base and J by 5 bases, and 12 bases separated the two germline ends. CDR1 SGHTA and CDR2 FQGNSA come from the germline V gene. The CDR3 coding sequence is TGTGCCAGCAGCTTAGGGGGGACATCAAATAATTCACCCCTCCACTTT. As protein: CASSLGGTSNNSPLHF.

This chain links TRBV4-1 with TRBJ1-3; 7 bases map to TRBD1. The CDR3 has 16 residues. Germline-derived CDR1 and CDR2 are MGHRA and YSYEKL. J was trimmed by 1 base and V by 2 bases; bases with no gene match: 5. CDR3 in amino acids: CASSQRQGESGNTIYF. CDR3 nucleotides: TGCGCCAGCAGCCAACGTCAGGGGGAATCTGGAAACACCATATATTTT.

CDR3 sequence reads: CASSQPGTGGSDTQYF. For the CDR3, the DNA is TGTGCCAGCAGCCAACCAGGGACAGGGGGTTCAGATACGCAGTATTTT. The rearrangement uses TRBV3-1 (or the pseudogene TRBV3-2) and TRBJ2-3, with 11 bases fitting TRBD1. Trimming removed 2 bases from V and 4 bases from J; junction bases left unmatched: 5. Germline CDR1 LGHDT, CDR2 YNNKEL (reference sequence). This CDR3 spans 16 amino acids.

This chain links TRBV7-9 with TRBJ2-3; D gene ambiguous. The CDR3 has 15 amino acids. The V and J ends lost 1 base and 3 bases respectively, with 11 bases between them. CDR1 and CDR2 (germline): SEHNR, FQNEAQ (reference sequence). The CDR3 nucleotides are TGTGCCAGCAGCTTAGGGGCAGGTTTGACAGATACGCAGTATTTT. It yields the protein CASSLGAGLTDTQYF.